This T cell receptor beta chain emerged from a study of T cell clones after liver transplantation. The wider study: Immunosuppression withdrawal was tried within 2 years after liver transplantation in this trial. Timepoints were pre-transplant, pre-withdrawal, and after withdrawal was completed or failed. Study-level findings and limits: Migration into the graft, not deletion, may explain lost graft donor-reactive T cells.

This table comes from immunoSEQ multiplex PCR, and its TCRdb copy is limited to in-frame clones, with some not included. In the table there are nearly 55,000 clones, 65% to 85% of which are singletons. About this clone: Its antigen is currently unknown.

CDR1 is MNHNY, CDR2 SVGAGI, per germline (reference sequence). Trimming removed 6 bases from V and 5 bases from J, with 19 bases in between. The CDR3 extends over 15 amino acids. The TCR originated in a human donor who received a liver transplant. The sample in question was CD4+ T cells from blood, obtained before liver transplant. The V and J genes are TRBV6-6 and TRBJ2-5; D possibly matches TRBD1 or TRBD2 (5 bases each). CDR3 loop: CASSTRRQGSETQYF. The CDR3 DNA reads TGTGCCAGCAGCACCCGGAGGCAGGGAAGTGAGACCCAGTACTTC.